Here is one TCR beta chain with its context. The sample is drawn from a study of blood T cell repertoires in COVID-19. About the study: COVID-19 samples, acute and convalescent, were from the United States, Italy and Spain.

This CDR3 has 18 residues. Seattle cases were enrolled at active infection and followed longitudinally. Generated by immunoSEQ multiplex PCR, the TCRdb table keeps only in-frame clones and is missing some. The table records hundreds of thousands of clones, 89% of them present only once. The sequenced material came from peripheral blood. This chain joins TRBV12-1 and TRBJ2-1; whether TRBD2, the table's D call, matches the DNA was not checked. TRBV12-1 is described as a pseudogene. The sequence was collected from a man in his late teens or twenties with COVID-19, enrolled during active disease. CDR3 loop: CASSFDWAREGPYNEQFF. CDR3 sequence (DNA): TGTGCCAGCAGCTTTGATTGGGCGCGGGAGGGACCCTACAATGAGCAGTTCTTC.